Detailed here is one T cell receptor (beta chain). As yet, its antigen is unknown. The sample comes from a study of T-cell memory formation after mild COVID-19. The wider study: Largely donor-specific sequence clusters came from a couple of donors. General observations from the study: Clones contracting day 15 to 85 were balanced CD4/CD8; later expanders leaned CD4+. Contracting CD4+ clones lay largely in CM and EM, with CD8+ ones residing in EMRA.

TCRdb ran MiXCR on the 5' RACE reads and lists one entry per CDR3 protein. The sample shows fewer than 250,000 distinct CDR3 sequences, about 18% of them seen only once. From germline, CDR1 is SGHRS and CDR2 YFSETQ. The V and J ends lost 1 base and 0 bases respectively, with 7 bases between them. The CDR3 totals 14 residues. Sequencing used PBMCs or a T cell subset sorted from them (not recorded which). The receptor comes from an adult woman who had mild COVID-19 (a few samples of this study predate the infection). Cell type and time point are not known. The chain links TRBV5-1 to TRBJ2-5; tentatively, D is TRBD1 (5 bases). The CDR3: CASSLKGYQETQYF. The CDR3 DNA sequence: TGCGCCAGCAGCTTGAAGGGGTACCAAGAGACCCAGTACTTC.